Below are 3 T cell receptor beta chains sequenced from a single sample in a study of OX40 agonist ivuxolimab in advanced cancers. Generated by immunoSEQ multiplex PCR, the TCRdb table keeps only in-frame clones and is missing some. The table includes 130,000 or so clones, over 85% detected once. The input for sequencing was CD4+ or CD8+ T cells sorted from blood, taken in a trial of the OX40 agonist ivuxolimab. The source is an adult with an advanced solid tumor such as melanoma, head and neck, liver or kidney cancer.

The V call is TRBV13, the J call TRBJ2-7; TRBD2 might be the D (6 bases). Germline V CDR1 and CDR2: PRHDT, FYEKMQ (reference sequence). The CDR3 has 14 amino acids. V lost 3 bases to trimming and J lost 6 bases, with 15 bases between them. The CDR3, as DNA: TGTGCCAGCAGCTTGGATGGGGGGTCCGGCGAGCAGTACTTC. As protein: CASSLDGGSGEQYF.

The chain combines TRBV6-1 with TRBJ1-2; TRBD1 matches 7 bases. Trimming removed 0 bases from V and 8 bases from J; junction bases left unmatched: 6. CDR3 size: 14 residues. Germline CDR1 is MNHNS and CDR2 is SASEGT. The CDR3 loop reads CASSEASRGQGYTF. For the CDR3, the DNA is TGTGCCAGCAGTGAAGCATCAAGGGGGCAGGGCTACACCTTC.

A remark on this clone: Germline and junction disagree at one end, which may indicate a read error. The genes are TRBV5-8 and TRBJ1-5; D is ambiguous. The CDR3 extends over 17 amino acids. Germline V gene sequence: CDR1 SGHTS, CDR2 YDEGEE. The CDR3 DNA sequence: TGTGCCAGCAACTTCCACGGGCAGACCCAACTGAATCGGCCCCAGCATTTT. Its translation: CASNFHGQTQLNRPQHF.